This is a list of T cell receptor beta chains from one sample in a study of CD8 T cells in Susac syndrome. TCRdb re-analysed the immunoSEQ multiplex PCR reads in MiXCR, keeping a single row per CDR3 protein. The sample has about 140,000 distinct CDR3 sequences, around 95% seen once; the top ten hold 0.11%. Sequenced: CD4+ T cells from PBMCs. These receptors were taken from a human donor with multiple sclerosis. Each CDR3 is given with its conserved first and last residue. D genes are given only for firm matches. Some rows have no size entry. The others give once, few or many, or a class for an expanded clone.

j_call: TRBJ2-5
clone_size: -
v_call: TRBV12-3/TRBV12-4
d_call: -
cdr3_aa: CASRPRGGGSGETQYF
cdr3_nt: TGTGCCAGCAGACCCCGCGGAGGGGGCAGCGGAGAGACCCAGTACTTC

j_call: TRBJ2-3
clone_size: -
v_call: TRBV7-3
d_call: -
cdr3_aa: CASSPVHKGWKYF
cdr3_nt: TGTGCCAGCAGCCCAGTTCATAAGGGGTGGAAGTATTTT

j_call: TRBJ1-5
clone_size: -
v_call: TRBV9
d_call: TRBD1
cdr3_aa: CASSAGQGHQPQHF
cdr3_nt: TGTGCCAGCAGCGCGGGACAGGGGCATCAGCCCCAGCATTTT

j_call: TRBJ1-2
clone_size: -
v_call: TRBV30
d_call: -
cdr3_aa: CAWTHRVPGYGYTF
cdr3_nt: TGTGCCTGGACCCACAGGGTTCCGGGCTATGGCTACACCTTC

j_call: TRBJ2-2
clone_size: -
v_call: TRBV9
d_call: TRBD2
cdr3_aa: CASSVASGGAVNTGELFF
cdr3_nt: TGTGCCAGCAGCGTAGCTAGCGGGGGGGCCGTGAACACCGGGGAGCTGTTTTTT

j_call: TRBJ1-5
clone_size: -
v_call: TRBV3-1
d_call: TRBD1
cdr3_aa: CASSQGQGAGQPQHF
cdr3_nt: TGTGCCAGCAGCCAAGGGCAGGGGGCCGGTCAGCCCCAGCATTTT

j_call: TRBJ2-3
clone_size: -
v_call: TRBV10-3
d_call: -
cdr3_aa: CAISESGLTYTDTQYF
cdr3_nt: TGTGCCATCAGTGAGTCAGGACTAACGTACACAGATACGCAGTATTTT

j_call: TRBJ1-2
clone_size: -
v_call: TRBV30
d_call: -
cdr3_aa: CAWQSRANYGYTF
cdr3_nt: TGTGCCTGGCAAAGCAGGGCTAACTATGGCTACACCTTC

j_call: TRBJ1-6
clone_size: -
v_call: TRBV4-3
d_call: TRBD1
cdr3_aa: CASSQEPGGLSPLHF
cdr3_nt: TGCGCCAGCAGCCAAGAGCCAGGGGGCCTATCACCCCTCCACTTT

j_call: TRBJ2-3
clone_size: -
v_call: TRBV20-1
d_call: -
cdr3_aa: CSARDRDTQYF
cdr3_nt: TGCAGTGCTAGAGATCGGGATACGCAGTATTTT

j_call: TRBJ2-7
clone_size: -
v_call: TRBV5-1
d_call: TRBD1
cdr3_aa: CASTRTGLDEQYF
cdr3_nt: TGCGCCAGCACCCGGACAGGGCTCGACGAGCAGTACTTC

j_call: TRBJ1-5
clone_size: -
v_call: TRBV27
d_call: -
cdr3_aa: CASSRVFDQPQHF
cdr3_nt: TGTGCCAGCTCAAGGGTCTTCGATCAGCCCCAGCATTTT

j_call: TRBJ2-3
clone_size: -
v_call: TRBV20-1
d_call: -
cdr3_aa: CSAGDSGLSTDTQYF
cdr3_nt: TGCAGTGCTGGTGATTCGGGACTGTCCACAGATACGCAGTATTTT

j_call: TRBJ2-1
clone_size: -
v_call: TRBV19
d_call: TRBD2
cdr3_aa: CASSILPSGRAYNEQFF
cdr3_nt: TGTGCCAGTAGTATTTTGCCTAGCGGGAGGGCCTACAATGAGCAGTTCTTC

j_call: TRBJ2-5
clone_size: -
v_call: TRBV28
d_call: TRBD2
cdr3_aa: CAAGAGPLYTF
cdr3_nt: TGTGCCGCGGGAGCAGGGCCTCTATATACTTTC

j_call: TRBJ2-7
clone_size: -
v_call: TRBV3-1
d_call: -
cdr3_aa: CASSRTRGYEQYF
cdr3_nt: TGTGCCAGCAGCCGTACCAGGGGTTACGAGCAGTACTTC

j_call: TRBJ2-3
clone_size: -
v_call: TRBV3-1
d_call: -
cdr3_aa: CASSQSRGRGTDTQYF
cdr3_nt: TGTGCCAGCAGCCAAAGTCGTGGGAGAGGCACAGATACGCAGTATTTT

j_call: TRBJ2-5
clone_size: -
v_call: TRBV4-1
d_call: -
cdr3_aa: CASSQDHAAGSRKTQYF
cdr3_nt: TGCGCCAGCAGCCAAGATCATGCGGCAGGGTCGCGGAAGACCCAGTACTTC

j_call: TRBJ1-2
clone_size: once
v_call: TRBV12-3/TRBV12-4
d_call: -
cdr3_aa: CASTAKTNYGYTF
cdr3_nt: TGTGCCAGCACCGCGAAGACTAACTATGGCTACACCTTC

j_call: TRBJ1-6
clone_size: -
v_call: TRBV7-2
d_call: -
cdr3_aa: CASSRDTPDNSPLHF
cdr3_nt: TGTGCCAGCAGCCGTGATACGCCCGATAATTCACCCCTCCACTTT

j_call: TRBJ1-4
clone_size: few
v_call: TRBV4-3
d_call: TRBD1
cdr3_aa: CASRPQGGSEKLFF
cdr3_nt: TGCGCCAGCCGGCCGCAGGGGGGTAGCGAAAAACTGTTTTTT

j_call: TRBJ1-5
clone_size: -
v_call: TRBV20-1
d_call: -
cdr3_aa: CSASRQGGWGNQPQHF
cdr3_nt: TGCAGTGCTAGCCGTCAGGGAGGGTGGGGAAATCAGCCCCAGCATTTT

j_call: TRBJ2-5
clone_size: -
v_call: TRBV7-2
d_call: TRBD2
cdr3_aa: CASSLGGKAGGQETQYF
cdr3_nt: TGTGCCAGCAGCTTAGGAGGAAAAGCGGGGGGGCAGGAGACCCAGTACTTC

j_call: TRBJ2-1
clone_size: -
v_call: TRBV27
d_call: TRBD1
cdr3_aa: CASSSGQGSYNEQFF
cdr3_nt: TGTGCCAGCAGTTCCGGACAGGGGTCCTACAATGAGCAGTTCTTC

j_call: TRBJ2-1
clone_size: -
v_call: TRBV6-1
d_call: -
cdr3_aa: CASSPRSSYNEQFF
cdr3_nt: TGTGCCAGCAGTCCTAGGAGCTCCTACAATGAGCAGTTCTTC

j_call: TRBJ2-2
clone_size: once
v_call: TRBV7-9
d_call: -
cdr3_aa: CASSGVGQDTGELFF
cdr3_nt: TGTGCCAGCAGCGGGGTGGGGCAGGACACCGGGGAGCTGTTTTTT

j_call: TRBJ2-3
clone_size: -
v_call: TRBV3-1
d_call: TRBD2
cdr3_aa: CASSQGGGATDTQYF
cdr3_nt: TGTGCCAGCAGCCAAGGCGGGGGGGCCACAGATACGCAGTATTTT

j_call: TRBJ2-7
clone_size: -
v_call: TRBV19
d_call: TRBD1
cdr3_aa: CASSTDRPTQEQYF
cdr3_nt: TGTGCCAGTAGCACGGACAGGCCAACGCAGGAGCAGTACTTC

j_call: TRBJ2-3
clone_size: few
v_call: TRBV24-1
d_call: TRBD1
cdr3_aa: CATSDRDRGTDTQYF
cdr3_nt: TGTGCCACCAGTGACCGGGACAGGGGGACAGATACGCAGTATTTT

j_call: TRBJ2-2
clone_size: -
v_call: TRBV7-3
d_call: -
cdr3_aa: CASSLVTGELFF
cdr3_nt: TGTGCCAGCAGCTTAGTCACCGGGGAGCTGTTTTTT

j_call: TRBJ2-1
clone_size: -
v_call: TRBV7-6
d_call: -
cdr3_aa: CASSLGVLGSNEQFF
cdr3_nt: TGTGCCAGCAGCTTAGGCGTCCTTGGGAGCAATGAGCAGTTCTTC

j_call: TRBJ2-2
clone_size: -
v_call: TRBV7-2
d_call: -
cdr3_aa: CASSLLQGGPGELFF
cdr3_nt: TGTGCCAGCAGCTTATTACAGGGTGGGCCCGGGGAGCTGTTTTTT

j_call: TRBJ1-6
clone_size: few
v_call: TRBV7-2
d_call: -
cdr3_aa: CASSLDGPGLRSPLHF
cdr3_nt: TGTGCCAGCAGCTTAGATGGGCCTGGTCTGCGTTCACCCCTCCACTTT

j_call: TRBJ1-4
clone_size: -
v_call: TRBV2
d_call: TRBD1
cdr3_aa: CASSAFVGTVNEKLFF
cdr3_nt: TGTGCCAGCAGCGCCTTCGTCGGGACAGTTAATGAAAAACTGTTTTTT

j_call: TRBJ2-3
clone_size: -
v_call: TRBV7-2
d_call: TRBD2
cdr3_aa: CASSLRTSGVMQYF
cdr3_nt: TGTGCCAGCAGCCTAAGGACTAGCGGGGTAATGCAGTATTTT

j_call: TRBJ1-2
clone_size: -
v_call: TRBV27
d_call: -
cdr3_aa: CASRKGDRDPYGYTF
cdr3_nt: TGTGCCAGCCGAAAGGGAGACAGAGATCCCTATGGCTACACCTTC

j_call: TRBJ2-1
clone_size: -
v_call: TRBV5-8
d_call: TRBD2
cdr3_aa: CASREVFEQFF
cdr3_nt: TGTGCCAGCCGGGAGGTCTTTGAGCAGTTCTTC

j_call: TRBJ1-1
clone_size: -
v_call: TRBV29-1
d_call: TRBD1
cdr3_aa: CSTGGDRTNTEAFF
cdr3_nt: TGCAGCACCGGGGGGGACAGGACCAACACTGAAGCTTTCTTT

j_call: TRBJ2-3
clone_size: -
v_call: TRBV7-3
d_call: -
cdr3_aa: CASSGGRTDTQYF
cdr3_nt: TGTGCCAGCAGCGGCGGCCGCACAGATACGCAGTATTTT

j_call: TRBJ2-3
clone_size: -
v_call: TRBV4-1
d_call: TRBD1
cdr3_aa: CASSLLGTGGGTDTQYF
cdr3_nt: TGCGCCAGCAGCCTATTAGGGACAGGGGGCGGCACAGATACGCAGTATTTT

j_call: TRBJ2-5
clone_size: -
v_call: TRBV7-2
d_call: -
cdr3_aa: CASSLRIQGTQETQYF
cdr3_nt: TGTGCCAGCAGCTTAAGAATTCAGGGGACTCAAGAGACCCAGTACTTC

j_call: TRBJ1-1
clone_size: -
v_call: TRBV29-1
d_call: -
cdr3_aa: CSVGVNTEAFF
cdr3_nt: TGCAGCGTAGGGGTGAACACTGAAGCTTTCTTT

j_call: TRBJ1-1
clone_size: once
v_call: TRBV5-1
d_call: -
cdr3_aa: CASSSLNAGAFF
cdr3_nt: TGCGCCAGCAGCTCGCTAAATGCGGGAGCTTTCTTT

j_call: TRBJ2-4
clone_size: -
v_call: TRBV19
d_call: -
cdr3_aa: CASSRTHIQYF
cdr3_nt: TGTGCCAGTAGTCGGACCCACATTCAGTACTTC

j_call: TRBJ2-7
clone_size: few
v_call: TRBV6-2/TRBV6-3
d_call: TRBD1
cdr3_aa: CASTRQGYEQYF
cdr3_nt: TGTGCCAGCACCCGACAGGGCTACGAGCAGTACTTC

j_call: TRBJ2-3
clone_size: -
v_call: TRBV9
d_call: TRBD2
cdr3_aa: CASRSGGVRDTQYF
cdr3_nt: TGTGCCAGCCGCAGCGGGGGGGTTCGAGATACGCAGTATTTT

j_call: TRBJ2-5
clone_size: -
v_call: TRBV9
d_call: -
cdr3_aa: CASSGVSETQYF
cdr3_nt: TGTGCCAGCAGCGGAGTCTCGGAGACCCAGTACTTC

j_call: TRBJ1-1
clone_size: -
v_call: TRBV5-6
d_call: -
cdr3_aa: CASSLGPVNTEAFF
cdr3_nt: TGTGCCAGCAGCTTGGGGCCAGTAAACACTGAAGCTTTCTTT

j_call: TRBJ2-3
clone_size: -
v_call: TRBV28
d_call: -
cdr3_aa: CASSPGGPIYTQYF
cdr3_nt: TGTGCCAGCAGCCCAGGAGGGCCAATTTATACGCAGTATTTT

j_call: TRBJ2-3
clone_size: -
v_call: TRBV7-9
d_call: -
cdr3_aa: CASSSSGGTQYF
cdr3_nt: TGTGCCAGCAGCTCGTCTGGGGGTACGCAGTATTTT